The 7 T cell receptor beta chains below come from one sample, sequenced in a study of cytomegalovirus exposure and HLA in healthy donors. Amplification used 60 Vbeta primers and 13 Jbeta primers. Using immunoSEQ multiplex PCR, the repertoire was profiled, and TCRdb retains in-frame clones only, with some absent. The sample yields about 140,000 clones, approximately 84% seen once. Sequenced sample: PBMCs. The receptors here all came from a man between 25 and 39 years old in good health and CMV-seropositive.

This chain links TRBV5-1 with TRBJ2-7; TRBD2 is a possible D gene (5 bases). This CDR3 has 14 residues. Germline V CDR1 and CDR2: SGHRS, YFSETQ. The V end was cut by 4 bases, the J end by 3 bases, with 14 bases between. The CDR3 nucleotides read TGCGCCAGCAGCCTGCAAGTCCGGGGCTACGAGCAGTACTTC. It codes for CASSLQVRGYEQYF.

The chain carries TRBV4-1 and TRBJ1-2, with 8 bases lining up with TRBD1. Germline V gene data show CDR1 as MGHRA and CDR2 as YSYEKL. This CDR3 has 18 amino acids. V trimming: 1 base; J trimming: 5 bases; junction bases outside the gene matches: 15. The CDR3 region has the DNA TGCGCCAGCAGCCAAGTCGTCTCGCAGGGGGCGCTTGCATATGGCTACACCTTC. It is translated as CASSQVVSQGALAYGYTF.

As concerns this clone: At one end the junction does not follow the germline gene, possibly because of a read error. The V gene is TRBV7-7, the J gene TRBJ2-5; D gene ambiguous. There are 11 residues in the CDR3. Germline CDR1 SSHAT, CDR2 FNYEAQ (reference sequence). The CDR3 here is CASSSGETQYF. The CDR3 region has the DNA TGTGCTAGCAGCTCCGGGGAGACCCAGTACTTC.

The chain combines TRBV19 with TRBJ1-6; unclear D gene. V lost 8 bases and J 0 bases, leaving 14 bases between the germline ends. Per germline, CDR1 LNHDA and CDR2 SQIVND (reference sequence). This CDR3 spans 16 amino acids. In DNA form, the CDR3 reads TGTGCCAGTTCCGAGACGGGAAGCTCCTATAATTCACCCCTCCACTTT. Amino acids: CASSETGSSYNSPLHF.

The CDR3 coding sequence is TGTGCCAGCTCAGAGACGACAGGGGACATTCAGTACTTC. This encodes CASSETTGDIQYF. The chain carries TRBV18 and TRBJ2-4; 8 bases line up with TRBD1. This CDR3 comprises 13 residues. The germline gives CDR1 KGHSH, CDR2 LQKENI. The junction had 5 bases not matched to a gene; V was cut back by 5 bases and J by 8 bases.

The chain combines TRBV30 with TRBJ2-5, with TRBD1 as a possible D gene (6 bases). The CDR3 is 13 residues long. Germline V CDR1 and CDR2: GTSNPN, SVGIG (reference sequence). Trimming removed 5 bases at V and 4 bases at J, with 14 bases between. The CDR3 loop is CAWGTQGGETQYF. The CDR3 DNA reads TGTGCCTGGGGAACACAAGGGGGAGAGACCCAGTACTTC.

The gene calls are TRBV11-2 and TRBJ2-1, with 7 positions matching TRBD1. Germline loops: CDR1 SGHAT, CDR2 FQNNGV. The CDR3 runs 16 residues. The ends lost 2 bases at V and 3 bases at J; junction bases unmatched: 7. The CDR3 region has the DNA TGTGCCAGCAGCTTATTGACAGGGTTCAACTACAATGAGCAGTTCTTC. This encodes CASSLLTGFNYNEQFF.